Shown below are 5 T cell receptor beta chains from a single sample sequenced in a study of cytomegalovirus exposure and HLA in healthy donors. 60 Vbeta and 13 Jbeta primers were used in PCR. The method was immunoSEQ multiplex PCR; TCRdb's version includes in-frame clones alone and lacks a portion of them. The data show about 270,000 clones, roughly two thirds seen once. Sequences were obtained from PBMCs. The receptors were sampled from a female donor in good health and CMV-seronegative.

V is TRBV25-1 and J is TRBJ2-2, with 7 nucleotides matching TRBD1. V shed 2 bases, J shed 3 bases, and the junction held 0 bases outside the gene matches. In germline, CDR1 is MGHDK, CDR2 SYGVNS. The CDR3 sequence is 14 residues long. DNA of the CDR3: TGTGCCAGCAGTGAACAGGGGGACACCGGGGAGCTGTTTTTT. Translated, it gives CASSEQGDTGELFF.

The rearrangement uses TRBV29-1 and TRBJ2-1; TRBD1 might be the D (6 bases). There are 13 residues in the CDR3. The germline CDR1 and CDR2 sequences are SQVTM and ANQGSEA. Trimming took 0 bases from V and 12 from J, leaving 15 bases between them. Written as DNA, the CDR3 is TGCAGCGTTGAAGATCCCCGGACAGTCGGGCAGTTCTTC. Its translation: CSVEDPRTVGQFF.

The J gene is TRBJ1-6, the V gene TRBV6-1; D unclear. The CDR3 has 15 amino acids. Germline V gene data show CDR1 as MNHNS and CDR2 as SASEGT. The V gene lost 3 bases and the J gene lost 6 bases, with 12 bases spanning the gap. CDR3 DNA sequence: TGTGCCAGCAGTGAGATGTTGAGGTCTAATTCACCCCTCCACTTT. Translating it yields CASSEMLRSNSPLHF.

As for this clone: One end of the junction varies from germline; a read error may be responsible. The chain links TRBV7-9 to TRBJ1-2; D is undetermined. CDR1 is SEHNR, CDR2 FQNEAQ, per germline (reference sequence). The CDR3 extends over 14 amino acids. The CDR3 protein is CSSSLGRTEGGYTF. Written as DNA, the CDR3 is TGTTCCAGCAGCTTAGGGAGGACGGAGGGTGGCTACACCTTC.

This clone was counted a few times. The V gene is TRBV19, the J gene TRBJ1-4; D might be TRBD1 (6 bases). The CDR3 totals 14 residues. Germline V gene sequence: CDR1 LNHDA, CDR2 SQIVND (reference sequence). V dropped 9 bases and J dropped 7 bases, with 18 bases sitting between them. CDR3 protein: CASDVGGGGEKLFF. In DNA form, the CDR3 reads TGTGCCAGCGACGTTGGCGGGGGCGGTGAAAAACTGTTTTTT.